The T cell receptor beta chain under discussion was sequenced for a study of spatial heterogeneity in lung cancer. Overall study results and limits: Tumoral mutation counts were tracked by counts of expanded intratumoral alpha and beta TCRs.

Time point here: sample taken at primary tumor resection. The donor population consisted of 72 patients with untreated, early-stage non-small cell lung cancer. Concerning this clonotype: The antigen is undetermined. This may arise from a read error, as a much more abundant clone is one base away.

This CDR3 is built from 15 residues. The V gene lost 3 bases and the J gene lost 0 bases, with 11 bases spanning the gap. Germline-derived CDR1 and CDR2 are KGHSH and LQKENI. TCRdb analysed the 5' RACE reads with MiXCR anew, one entry per CDR3 protein. The repertoire holds 3,000 to 4,000 distinct CDR3 sequences, with approximately 6.2% as singletons. The chain employs TRBV18 and TRBJ1-1, with D tentatively TRBD1 (6 bases). The specimen comprised lung tumor tissue, sampled at surgery. The TCR sequence derives from a male donor with early-stage non-small cell lung cancer. CDR3 sequence (DNA): TGTGCCAGCTCACCTCAGGGACATGTGAACACTGAAGCTTTCTTT. Residues: CASSPQGHVNTEAFF.